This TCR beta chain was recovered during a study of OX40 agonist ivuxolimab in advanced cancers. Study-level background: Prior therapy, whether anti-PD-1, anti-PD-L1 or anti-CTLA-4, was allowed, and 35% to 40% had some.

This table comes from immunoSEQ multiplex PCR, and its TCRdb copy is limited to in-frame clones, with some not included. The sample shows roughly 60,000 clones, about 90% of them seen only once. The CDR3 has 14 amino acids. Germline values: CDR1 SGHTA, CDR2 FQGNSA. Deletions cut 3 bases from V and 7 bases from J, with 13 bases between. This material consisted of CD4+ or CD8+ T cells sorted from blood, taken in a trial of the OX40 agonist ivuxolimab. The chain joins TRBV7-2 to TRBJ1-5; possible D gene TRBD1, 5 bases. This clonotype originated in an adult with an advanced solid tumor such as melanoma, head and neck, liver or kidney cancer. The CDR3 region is CASSLGDYGQPQHF. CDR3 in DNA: TGTGCCAGCAGCTTGGGGGATTACGGCCAGCCCCAGCATTTT.